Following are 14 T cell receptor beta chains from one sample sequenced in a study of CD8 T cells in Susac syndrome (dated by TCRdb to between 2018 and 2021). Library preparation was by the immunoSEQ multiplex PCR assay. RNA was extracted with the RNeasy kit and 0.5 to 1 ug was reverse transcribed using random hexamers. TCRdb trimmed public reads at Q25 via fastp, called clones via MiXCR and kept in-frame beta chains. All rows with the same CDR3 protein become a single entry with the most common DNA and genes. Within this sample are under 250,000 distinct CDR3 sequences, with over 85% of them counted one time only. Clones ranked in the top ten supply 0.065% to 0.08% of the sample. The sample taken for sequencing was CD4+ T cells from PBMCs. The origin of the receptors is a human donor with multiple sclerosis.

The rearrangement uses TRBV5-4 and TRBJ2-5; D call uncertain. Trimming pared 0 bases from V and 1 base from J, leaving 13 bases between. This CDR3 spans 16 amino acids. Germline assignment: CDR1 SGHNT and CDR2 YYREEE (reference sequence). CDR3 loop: CASSLGGLGPQETQYF. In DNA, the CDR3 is TGTGCCAGCAGCTTGGGGGGTTTAGGGCCCCAAGAGACCCAGTACTTC.

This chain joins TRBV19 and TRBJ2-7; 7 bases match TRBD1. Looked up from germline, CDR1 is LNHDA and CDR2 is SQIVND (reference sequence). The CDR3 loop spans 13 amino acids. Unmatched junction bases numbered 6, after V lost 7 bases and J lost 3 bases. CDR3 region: CASKRTGDYEQYF. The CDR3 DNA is TGTGCCAGTAAGCGCACAGGGGACTACGAGCAGTACTTC.

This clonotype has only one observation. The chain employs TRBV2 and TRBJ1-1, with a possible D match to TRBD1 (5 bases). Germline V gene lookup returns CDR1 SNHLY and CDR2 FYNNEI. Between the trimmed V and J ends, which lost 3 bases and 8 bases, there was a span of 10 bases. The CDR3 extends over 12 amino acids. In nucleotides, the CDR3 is TGTGCCAGCAGTGACTCAGGGAGGGAAGCTTTCTTT. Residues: CASSDSGREAFF.

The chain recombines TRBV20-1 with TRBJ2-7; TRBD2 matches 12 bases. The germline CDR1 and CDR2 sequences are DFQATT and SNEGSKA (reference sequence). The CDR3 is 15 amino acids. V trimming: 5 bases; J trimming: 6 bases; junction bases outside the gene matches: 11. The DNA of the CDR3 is TGCAGTGCTCAAGACTCTAGCGGGGGGGCTTTCGAGCAGTACTTC. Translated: CSAQDSSGGAFEQYF.

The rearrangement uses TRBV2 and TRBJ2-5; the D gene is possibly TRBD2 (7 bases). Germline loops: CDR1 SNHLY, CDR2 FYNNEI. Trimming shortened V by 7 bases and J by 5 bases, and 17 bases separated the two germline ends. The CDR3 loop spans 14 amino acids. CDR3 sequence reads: CASNPIGGAETQYF. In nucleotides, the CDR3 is TGTGCCAGCAACCCGATTGGGGGGGCTGAGACCCAGTACTTC.

The CDR3: CATSRDLGGLKETQYF. Here the CDR3 DNA reads TGTGCCACCAGCAGAGATCTGGGGGGACTGAAAGAGACCCAGTACTTC. The rearrangement links TRBV15 to TRBJ2-5, with D possibly TRBD2 on 6 matching bases. In germline, CDR1 is LNHNV, CDR2 YYDKDF (reference sequence). The length of the CDR3 is 16 residues. V lost 0 bases to trimming and J lost 3 bases, with 14 bases between them. Drawing the rest from reference TRBV15 and TRBJ2-5, the complete variable domain is DAMVIQNPRYQVTQFGKPVTLSCSQTLNHNVMYWYQQKSSQAPKLLFHYYDKDFNNEADTPDNFQSRRPNTSFCFLDIRSPGLGDTAMYLCATSRDLGGLKETQYFGPGTRLLVL.

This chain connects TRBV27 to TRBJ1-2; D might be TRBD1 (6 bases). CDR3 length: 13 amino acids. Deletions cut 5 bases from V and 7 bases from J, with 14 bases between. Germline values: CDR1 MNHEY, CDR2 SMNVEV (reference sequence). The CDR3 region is CASSVDRFGGYTF. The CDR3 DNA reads TGTGCCAGCAGTGTAGACAGGTTCGGTGGCTACACCTTC.

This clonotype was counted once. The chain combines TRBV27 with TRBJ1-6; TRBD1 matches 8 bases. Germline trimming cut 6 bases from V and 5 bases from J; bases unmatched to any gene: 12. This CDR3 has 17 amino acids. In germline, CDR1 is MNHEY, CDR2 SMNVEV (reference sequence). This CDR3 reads CASSTRTGRRDNSPLHF. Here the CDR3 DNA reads TGTGCCAGCAGCACCAGGACAGGGAGAAGGGATAATTCACCCCTCCACTTT.

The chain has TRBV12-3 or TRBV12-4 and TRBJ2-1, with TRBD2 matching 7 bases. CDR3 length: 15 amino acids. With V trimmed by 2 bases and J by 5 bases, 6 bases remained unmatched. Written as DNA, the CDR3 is TGTGCCAGCAGTTTAAGCCGCGGGGGAAACAATGAGCAGTTCTTC. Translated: CASSLSRGGNNEQFF.

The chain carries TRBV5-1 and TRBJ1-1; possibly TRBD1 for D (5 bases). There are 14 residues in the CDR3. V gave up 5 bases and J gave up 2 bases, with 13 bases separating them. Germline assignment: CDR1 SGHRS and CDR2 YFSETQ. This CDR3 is CASRNRGDNTEAFF. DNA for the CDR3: TGCGCCAGCAGAAATAGGGGCGATAACACTGAAGCTTTCTTT.

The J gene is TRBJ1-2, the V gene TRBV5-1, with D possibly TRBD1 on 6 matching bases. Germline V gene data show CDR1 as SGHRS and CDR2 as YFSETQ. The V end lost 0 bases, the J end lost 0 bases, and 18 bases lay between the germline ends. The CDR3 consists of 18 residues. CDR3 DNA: TGCGCCAGCAGCTTGGAGGCTGGGGGGCGCCCACCTAACTATGGCTACACCTTC. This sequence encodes CASSLEAGGRPPNYGYTF.

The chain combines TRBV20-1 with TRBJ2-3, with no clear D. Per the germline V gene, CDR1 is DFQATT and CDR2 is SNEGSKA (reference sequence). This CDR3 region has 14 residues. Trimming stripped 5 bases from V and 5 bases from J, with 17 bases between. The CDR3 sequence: CSAHKQGPQDTQYF. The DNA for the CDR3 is TGCAGTGCTCACAAACAAGGTCCCCAAGATACGCAGTATTTT.

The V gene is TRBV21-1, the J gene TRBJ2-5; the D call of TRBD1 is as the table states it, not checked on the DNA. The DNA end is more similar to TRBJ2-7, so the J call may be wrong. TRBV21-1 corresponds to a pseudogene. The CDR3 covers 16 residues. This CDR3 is CASSSPVAGGRCEQYF. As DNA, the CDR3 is TGTGCCAGCAGCTCCCCGGTGGCAGGGGGCCGGTGCGAGCAGTACTTC.

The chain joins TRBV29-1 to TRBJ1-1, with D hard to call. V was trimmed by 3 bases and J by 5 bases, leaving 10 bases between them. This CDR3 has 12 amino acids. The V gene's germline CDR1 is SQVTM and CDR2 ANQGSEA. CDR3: CSVEPGRTEAFF. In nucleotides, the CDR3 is TGCAGCGTTGAGCCAGGTAGAACTGAAGCTTTCTTT.